Detailed here is one TCR beta chain. Its antigen is undetermined. A read error may produce the germline difference seen at one junction end. Assay used: immunoSEQ multiplex PCR; TCRdb lists only in-frame clones, some missing. The sample comprises tens of thousands of clones, about 94% of which are singletons, and approximately 0.7% rests with the top ten. These data belong to a study of circulating and synovial CD4+ cells in juvenile arthritis. Study observations and caveats: These blood cells shared more CDR3 sequences with synovium than bulk blood. Circulating pathogenic-like and bulk T cells looked alike by Vbeta family usage. Some such blood samples were as oligoclonal as synovium.

This CDR3 comprises 13 residues. J is TRBJ2-7 and V is TRBV23-1; D gene ambiguous. TRBV23-1 is an ORF; its function is uncertain. The origin of this receptor is a human donor with juvenile idiopathic arthritis. Sequenced sample: CD4+ T cells from blood. The chain's CDR3 is CASSPPQRYGQYF. CDR3 DNA sequence: TGCGCCAGCAGTCCACCTCAGCGCTACGGGCAGTACTTC.